These 5 T cell receptor beta chains were all obtained from the same sample, sequenced in a study of OX40 agonist ivuxolimab in advanced cancers. Libraries were prepared by immunoSEQ multiplex PCR; TCRdb keeps only in-frame clonotypes and omits some of them. The sample records some 76,000 clones, approximately 90% being singletons. The input for sequencing was CD4+ or CD8+ T cells sorted from blood, taken in a trial of the OX40 agonist ivuxolimab. Source of these receptors: an adult with an advanced solid tumor such as melanoma, head and neck, liver or kidney cancer.

This chain joins TRBV27 and TRBJ2-3, with 7 positions matching TRBD2. CDR1 and CDR2 (germline): MNHEY, SMNVEV (reference sequence). The ends lost 8 bases at V and 5 bases at J; junction bases unmatched: 10. This CDR3 contains 14 residues. CDR3 DNA sequence: TGTGCCAGCGGCTGGGACGGGGGGTTAGATACGCAGTATTTT. This encodes CASGWDGGLDTQYF.

The J gene is TRBJ2-2, the V gene TRBV12-5; 7 nucleotides agree with TRBD2. V was pared by 5 bases and J by 6 bases, with 12 bases of the junction left unmatched. This CDR3 spans 16 amino acids. Germline V gene data show CDR1 as LGHNT and CDR2 as FRNRAP. The CDR3 loop is CASGGLGRVTAGELFF. As DNA, the CDR3 is TGTGCTAGTGGTGGCCTTGGGAGGGTTACGGCCGGGGAGCTGTTTTTT.

This clone has more than one count but fewer than ten. The chain carries TRBV29-1 and TRBJ1-1, with D unresolved. The CDR3 runs to 12 residues. V was shortened by 4 bases and J by 6 bases, with 12 bases between the two germline ends. CDR1 is SQVTM, CDR2 ANQGSEA, per germline. DNA for the CDR3: TGCAGCGTTGTCGACGTAAAGGCTGAAGCTTTCTTT. This translates into CSVVDVKAEAFF.

The genes are TRBV6-5 and TRBJ2-2; D remains ambiguous. The CDR3 contains 14 residues. Trimming took off 0 bases at V and 4 bases at J, with 6 bases between the two ends. Germline CDR1 is MNHEY and CDR2 is SVGAGI. The CDR3, as DNA: TGTGCCAGCAGTTACTCCCGGACCACCGGGGAGCTGTTTTTT. Translated, it gives CASSYSRTTGELFF.

This clone was detected a few times. This chain uses TRBV27 with TRBJ1-6; no clear D gene. Trimming cost V 5 bases and J 14 bases, with 16 bases left between them. The germline CDR1 and CDR2 sequences are MNHEY and SMNVEV (reference sequence). This CDR3 has 13 amino acids. The DNA for the CDR3 is TGTGCCAGCAGTGAGACCGGGCTGGCTACCCTCCACTTT. It is translated as CASSETGLATLHF.